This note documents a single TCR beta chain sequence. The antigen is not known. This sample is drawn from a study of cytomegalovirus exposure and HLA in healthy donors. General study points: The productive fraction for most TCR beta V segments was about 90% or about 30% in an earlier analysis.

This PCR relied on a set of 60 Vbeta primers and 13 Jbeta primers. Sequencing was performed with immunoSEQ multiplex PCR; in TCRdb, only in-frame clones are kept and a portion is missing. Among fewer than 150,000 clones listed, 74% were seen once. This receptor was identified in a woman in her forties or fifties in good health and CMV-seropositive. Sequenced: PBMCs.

CDR3 in amino acids: CASLTARVEQYF. CDR3 DNA: TGTGCCAGCCTCACTGCCAGGGTCGAGCAGTACTTC. The V gene is TRBV6-1, the J gene TRBJ2-7; D might be TRBD1 (5 bases). V was cut by 8 bases and J by 6 bases, with 14 bases left in between. This CDR3 region has 12 residues. The V gene's germline CDR1 is MNHNS and CDR2 SASEGT.